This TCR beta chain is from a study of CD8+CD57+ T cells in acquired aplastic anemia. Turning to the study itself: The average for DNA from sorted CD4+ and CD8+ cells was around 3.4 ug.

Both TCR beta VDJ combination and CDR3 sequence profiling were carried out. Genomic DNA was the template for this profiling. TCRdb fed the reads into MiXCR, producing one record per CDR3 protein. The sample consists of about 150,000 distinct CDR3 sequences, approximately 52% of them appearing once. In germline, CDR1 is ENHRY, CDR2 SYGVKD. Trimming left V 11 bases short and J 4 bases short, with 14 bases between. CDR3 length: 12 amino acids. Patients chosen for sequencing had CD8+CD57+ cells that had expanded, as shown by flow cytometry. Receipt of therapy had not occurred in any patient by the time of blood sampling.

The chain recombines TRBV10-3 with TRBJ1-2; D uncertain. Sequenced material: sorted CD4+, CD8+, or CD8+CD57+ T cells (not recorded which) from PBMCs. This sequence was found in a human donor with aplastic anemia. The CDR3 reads CASRLEGYGYTF. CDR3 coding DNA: TGTGCCTCGCGGCTCGAGGGCTATGGCTACACCTTC.